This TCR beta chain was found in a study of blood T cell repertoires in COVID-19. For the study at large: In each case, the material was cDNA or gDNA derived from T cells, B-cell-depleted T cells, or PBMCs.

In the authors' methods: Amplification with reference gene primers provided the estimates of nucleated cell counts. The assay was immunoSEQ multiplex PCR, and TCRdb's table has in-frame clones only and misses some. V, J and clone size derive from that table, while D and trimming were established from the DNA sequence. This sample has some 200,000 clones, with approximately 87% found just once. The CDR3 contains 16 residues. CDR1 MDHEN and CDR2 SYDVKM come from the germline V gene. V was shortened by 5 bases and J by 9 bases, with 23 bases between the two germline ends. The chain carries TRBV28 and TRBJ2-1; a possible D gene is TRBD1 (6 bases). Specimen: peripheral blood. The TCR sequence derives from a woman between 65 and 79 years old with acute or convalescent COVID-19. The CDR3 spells CASSPRGTKLTGEQFF. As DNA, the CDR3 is TGTGCCAGCAGTCCGAGGGGGACCAAACTGACGGGTGAGCAGTTCTTC.